This TCR beta chain is drawn from a study of T-cell reconstitution after alpha-beta-depleted transplantation in children. CDR1 is MDHEN, CDR2 SYDVKM, per germline. The V gene lost 6 bases and the J gene lost 4 bases, with 19 bases spanning the gap. The CDR3 length is 16 residues. Unique molecular identifiers were incorporated during preparation of the TCRbeta library. TCRdb processed the PCR reads anew with MiXCR; each CDR3 protein has one entry. Of about 400,000 distinct CDR3 sequences listed, approximately 20% are singletons. The input for sequencing was PBMCs from the stem cell graft donor, taken from the stem cell graft. The clonotype originates from a human donor who donated a stem cell graft to a child with acute myeloid leukemia. The chain uses TRBV28 and TRBJ1-5; a weak D match, TRBD1 (5 bases). The CDR3 coding sequence is TGTGCCAGCAGACCACCGTTCGCGGGGGATAATCAGCCCCAGCATTTT. This sequence encodes CASRPPFAGDNQPQHF.